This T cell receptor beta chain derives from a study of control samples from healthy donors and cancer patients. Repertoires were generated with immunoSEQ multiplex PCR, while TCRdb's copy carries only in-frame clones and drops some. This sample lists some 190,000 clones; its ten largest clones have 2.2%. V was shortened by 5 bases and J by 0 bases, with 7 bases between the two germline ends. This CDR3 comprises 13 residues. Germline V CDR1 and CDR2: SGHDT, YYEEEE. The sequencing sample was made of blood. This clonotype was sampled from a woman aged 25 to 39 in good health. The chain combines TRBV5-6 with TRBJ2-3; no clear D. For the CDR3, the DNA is TGTGCCAGCAGGTACAGTAGCACAGATACGCAGTATTTT. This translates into CASRYSSTDTQYF.